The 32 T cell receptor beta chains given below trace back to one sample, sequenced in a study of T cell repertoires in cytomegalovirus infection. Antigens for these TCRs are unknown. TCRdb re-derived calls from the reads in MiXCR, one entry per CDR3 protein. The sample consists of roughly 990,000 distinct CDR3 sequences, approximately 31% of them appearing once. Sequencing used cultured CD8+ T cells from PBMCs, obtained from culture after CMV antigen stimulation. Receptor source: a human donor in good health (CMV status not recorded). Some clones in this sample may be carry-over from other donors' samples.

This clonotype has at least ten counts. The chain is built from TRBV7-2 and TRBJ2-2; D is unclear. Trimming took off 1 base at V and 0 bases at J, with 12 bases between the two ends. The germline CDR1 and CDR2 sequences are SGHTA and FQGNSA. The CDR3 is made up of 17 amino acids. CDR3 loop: CASSLGSTDTNTGELFF. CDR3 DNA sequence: TGTGCCAGCAGCTTAGGTTCGACCGACACGAACACCGGGGAGCTGTTTTTT.

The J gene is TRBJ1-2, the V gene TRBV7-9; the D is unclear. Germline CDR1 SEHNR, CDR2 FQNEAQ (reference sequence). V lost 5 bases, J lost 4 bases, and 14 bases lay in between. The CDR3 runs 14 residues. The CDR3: CASSVIEKSYGYTF. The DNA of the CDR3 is TGTGCCAGCAGCGTTATAGAAAAAAGCTATGGCTACACCTTC.

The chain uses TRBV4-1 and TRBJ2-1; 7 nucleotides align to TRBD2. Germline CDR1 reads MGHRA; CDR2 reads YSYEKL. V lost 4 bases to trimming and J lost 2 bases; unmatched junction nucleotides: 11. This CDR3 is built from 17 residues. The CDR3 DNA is TGCGCCAGCAGCCTCTACGGTGGTCTAGCGGCCTACAATGAGCAGTTCTTC. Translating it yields CASSLYGGLAAYNEQFF.

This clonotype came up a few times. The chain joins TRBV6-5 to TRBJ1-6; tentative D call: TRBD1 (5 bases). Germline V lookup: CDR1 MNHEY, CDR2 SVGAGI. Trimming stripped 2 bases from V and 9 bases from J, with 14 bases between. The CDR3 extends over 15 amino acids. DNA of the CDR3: TGTGCCAGCAGTTACGGCGGGGGTATAGGTTCACCCCTCCACTTT. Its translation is CASSYGGGIGSPLHF.

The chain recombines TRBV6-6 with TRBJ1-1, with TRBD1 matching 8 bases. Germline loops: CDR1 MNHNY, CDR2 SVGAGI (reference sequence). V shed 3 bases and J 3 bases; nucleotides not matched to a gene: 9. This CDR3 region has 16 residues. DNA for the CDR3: TGTGCCAGCAGTTATGCAATTCAGGGGGCGCACACTGAAGCTTTCTTT. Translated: CASSYAIQGAHTEAFF.

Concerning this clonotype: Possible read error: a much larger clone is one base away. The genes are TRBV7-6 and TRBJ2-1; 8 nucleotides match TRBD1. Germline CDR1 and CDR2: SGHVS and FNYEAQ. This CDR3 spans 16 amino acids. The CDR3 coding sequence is TGTGCCACATCGGGGGACAGGCGGAGCTCCTACAATAAGCAGTTCTTC. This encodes CATSGDRRSSYNKQFF.

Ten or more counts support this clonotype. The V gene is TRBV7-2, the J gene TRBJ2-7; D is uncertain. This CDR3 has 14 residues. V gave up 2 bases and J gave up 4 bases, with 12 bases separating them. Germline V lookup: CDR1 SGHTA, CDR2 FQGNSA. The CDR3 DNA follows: TGTGCCAGCAGCTTACTACAAATCAGATACGAGCAGTACTTC. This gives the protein CASSLLQIRYEQYF.

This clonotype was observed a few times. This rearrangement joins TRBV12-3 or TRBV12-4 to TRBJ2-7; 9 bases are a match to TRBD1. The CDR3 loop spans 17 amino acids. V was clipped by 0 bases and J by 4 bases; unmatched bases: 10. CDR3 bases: TGTGCCAGCAGTTTAGCGCTAGGGACAGGGTTTGGTTACGAGCAGTACTTC. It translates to CASSLALGTGFGYEQYF.

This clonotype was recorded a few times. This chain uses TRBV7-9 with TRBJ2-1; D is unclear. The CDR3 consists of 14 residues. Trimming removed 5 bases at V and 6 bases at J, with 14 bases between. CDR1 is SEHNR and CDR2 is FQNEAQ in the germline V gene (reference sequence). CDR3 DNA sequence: TGTGCCAGCAGCCTCGTAAATGGGCCCAATGAGCAGTTCTTC. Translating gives CASSLVNGPNEQFF.

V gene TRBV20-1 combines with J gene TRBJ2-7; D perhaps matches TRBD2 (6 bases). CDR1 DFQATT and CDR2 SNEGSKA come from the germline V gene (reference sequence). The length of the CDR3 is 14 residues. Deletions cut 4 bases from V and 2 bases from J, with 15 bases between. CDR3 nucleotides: TGCAGTGCTACTAGCGACCCACTCCCCTACGAGCAGTACGTC. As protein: CSATSDPLPYEQYV.

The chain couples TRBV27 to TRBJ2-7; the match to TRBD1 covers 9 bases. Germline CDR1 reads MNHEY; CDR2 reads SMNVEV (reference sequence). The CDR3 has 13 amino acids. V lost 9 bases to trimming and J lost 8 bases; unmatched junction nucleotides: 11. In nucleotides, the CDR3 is TGTGCCAGTTCCTCCGGGACAGGGACCAAGCAGTACTTC. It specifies CASSSGTGTKQYF.

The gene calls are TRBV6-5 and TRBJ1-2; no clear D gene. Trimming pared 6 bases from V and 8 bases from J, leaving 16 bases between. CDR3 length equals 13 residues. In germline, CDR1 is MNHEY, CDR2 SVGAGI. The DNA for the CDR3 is TGTGCCAGCAGAACCGCCGGGCCCGGCGGCTACACCTTC. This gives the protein CASRTAGPGGYTF.

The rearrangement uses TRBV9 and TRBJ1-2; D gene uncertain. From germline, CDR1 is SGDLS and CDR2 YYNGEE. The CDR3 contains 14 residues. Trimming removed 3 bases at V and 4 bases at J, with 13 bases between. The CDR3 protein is CASSAREGSYGYTF. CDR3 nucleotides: TGTGCCAGCAGCGCCCGGGAGGGATCCTATGGCTACACCTTC.

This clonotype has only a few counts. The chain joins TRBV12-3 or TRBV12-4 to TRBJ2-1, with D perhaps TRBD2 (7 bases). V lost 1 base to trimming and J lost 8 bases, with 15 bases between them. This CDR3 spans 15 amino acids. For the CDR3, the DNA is TGTGCCAGCAGTTTAGTTCTCTCCGGGGGGCATGAGCAGTTCTTC. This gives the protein CASSLVLSGGHEQFF.

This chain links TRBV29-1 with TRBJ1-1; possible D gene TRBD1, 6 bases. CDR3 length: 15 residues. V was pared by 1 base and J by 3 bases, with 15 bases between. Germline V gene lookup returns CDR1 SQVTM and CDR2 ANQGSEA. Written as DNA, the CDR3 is TGCAGCGTTGAAGGGACAGCCTTTCCCCACACTGAAGCTTTCTTT. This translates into CSVEGTAFPHTEAFF.

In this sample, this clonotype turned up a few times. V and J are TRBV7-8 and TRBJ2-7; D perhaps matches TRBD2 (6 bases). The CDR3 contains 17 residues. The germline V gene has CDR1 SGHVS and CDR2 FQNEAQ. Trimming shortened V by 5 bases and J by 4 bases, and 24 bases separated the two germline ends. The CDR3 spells CASSRGTSGLPLYEQYV. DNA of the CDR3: TGTGCCAGCAGCAGAGGGACGTCGGGACTGCCTTTGTACGAGCAGTACGTC.

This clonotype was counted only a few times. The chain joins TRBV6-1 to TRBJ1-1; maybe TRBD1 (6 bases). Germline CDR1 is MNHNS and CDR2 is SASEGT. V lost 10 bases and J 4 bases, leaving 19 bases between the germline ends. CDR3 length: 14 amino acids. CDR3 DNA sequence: TGTGCCACTACAGAGGGGGGGATGATCACTGAAGCTTTCTTT. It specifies CATTEGGMITEAFF.

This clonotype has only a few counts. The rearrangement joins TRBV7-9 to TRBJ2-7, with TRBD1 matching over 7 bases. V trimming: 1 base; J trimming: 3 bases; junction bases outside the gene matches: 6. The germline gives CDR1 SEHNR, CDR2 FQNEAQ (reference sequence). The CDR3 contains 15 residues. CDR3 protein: CASSLVGTEGYEQYV. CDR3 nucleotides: TGTGCCAGCAGCTTAGTCGGGACAGAGGGCTACGAGCAGTACGTC.

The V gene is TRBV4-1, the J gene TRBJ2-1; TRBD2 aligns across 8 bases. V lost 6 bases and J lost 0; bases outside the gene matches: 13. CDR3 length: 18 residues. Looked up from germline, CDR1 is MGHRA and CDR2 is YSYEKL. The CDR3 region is CASSERTSPPSSYNEQFF. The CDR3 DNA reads TGCGCCAGCAGTGAAAGGACTAGCCCACCTAGCTCCTACAATGAGCAGTTCTTC.

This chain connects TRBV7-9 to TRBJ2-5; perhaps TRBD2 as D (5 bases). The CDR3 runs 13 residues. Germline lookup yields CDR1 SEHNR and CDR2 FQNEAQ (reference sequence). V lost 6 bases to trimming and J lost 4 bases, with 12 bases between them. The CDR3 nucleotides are TGTGCCAGCAGGGGCCCCGGAGGAGAGACCCAGTACTTC. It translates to CASRGPGGETQYF.

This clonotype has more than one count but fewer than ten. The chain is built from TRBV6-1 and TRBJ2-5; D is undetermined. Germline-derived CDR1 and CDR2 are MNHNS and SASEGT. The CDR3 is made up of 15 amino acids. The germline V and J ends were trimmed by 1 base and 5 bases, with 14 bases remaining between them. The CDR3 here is CASSEEVWGKETQYF. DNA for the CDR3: TGTGCCAGCAGTGAAGAGGTGTGGGGTAAGGAGACCCAGTACTTC.

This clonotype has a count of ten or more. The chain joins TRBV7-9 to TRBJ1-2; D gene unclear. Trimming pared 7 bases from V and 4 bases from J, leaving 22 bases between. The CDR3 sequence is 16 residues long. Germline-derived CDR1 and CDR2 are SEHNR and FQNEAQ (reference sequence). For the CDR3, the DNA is TGTGCCAGCACCCACACGGTCCTCAGTCTTTTCTATGGCTACACCTTC. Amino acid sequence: CASTHTVLSLFYGYTF.

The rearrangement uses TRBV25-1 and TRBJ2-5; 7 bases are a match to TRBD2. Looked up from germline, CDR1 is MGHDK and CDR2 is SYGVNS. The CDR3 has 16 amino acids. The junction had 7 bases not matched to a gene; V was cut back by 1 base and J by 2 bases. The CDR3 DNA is TGTGCCAGCAGTGAATTTCCCCTAGCGGCACAAGAGACCCAGTACTTC. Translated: CASSEFPLAAQETQYF.

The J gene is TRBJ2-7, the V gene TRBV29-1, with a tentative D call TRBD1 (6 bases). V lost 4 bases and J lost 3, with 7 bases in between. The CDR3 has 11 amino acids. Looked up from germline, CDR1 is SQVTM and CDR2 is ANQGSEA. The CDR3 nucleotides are TGCAGCGTTGGGGACAACTACGAGCAGTACTTC. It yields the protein CSVGDNYEQYF.

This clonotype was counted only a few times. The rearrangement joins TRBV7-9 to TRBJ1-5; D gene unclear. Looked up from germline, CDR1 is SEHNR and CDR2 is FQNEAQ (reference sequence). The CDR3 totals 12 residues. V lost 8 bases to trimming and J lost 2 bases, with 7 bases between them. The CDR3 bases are TGTGCCAGCCGGCTGGGCAATCAGCCCCAGCATTTT. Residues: CASRLGNQPQHF.

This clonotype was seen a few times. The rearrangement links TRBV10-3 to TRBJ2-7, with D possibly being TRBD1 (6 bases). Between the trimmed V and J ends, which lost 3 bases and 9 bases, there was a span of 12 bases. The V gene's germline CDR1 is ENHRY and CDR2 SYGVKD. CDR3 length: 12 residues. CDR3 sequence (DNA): TGTGCCATCAGTGATACAGGGCCGCTGCAGTACGTC. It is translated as CAISDTGPLQYV.

CDR3 DNA sequence: TGCAGTGCCCTCCCCATGACTAGCGGGGCTGGATCCTACGAGCAGTACTTC. This encodes CSALPMTSGAGSYEQYF. The rearrangement joins TRBV20-1 to TRBJ2-7, with 11 bases matching TRBD2. Germline V gene sequence: CDR1 DFQATT, CDR2 SNEGSKA (reference sequence). J gave up 1 base and V 6 bases, and 14 bases lay outside the gene matches. The CDR3 sequence is 17 residues long.

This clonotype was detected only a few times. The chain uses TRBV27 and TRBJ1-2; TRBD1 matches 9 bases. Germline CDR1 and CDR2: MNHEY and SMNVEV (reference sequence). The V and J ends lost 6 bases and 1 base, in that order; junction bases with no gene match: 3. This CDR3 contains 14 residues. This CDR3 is CASRGTGFNYGYTF. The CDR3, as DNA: TGTGCCAGCAGGGGGACAGGGTTTAACTATGGCTACACCTTC.

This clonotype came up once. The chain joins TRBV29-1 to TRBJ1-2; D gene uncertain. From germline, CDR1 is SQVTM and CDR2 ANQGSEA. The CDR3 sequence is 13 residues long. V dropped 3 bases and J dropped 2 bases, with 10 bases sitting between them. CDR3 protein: CSVELDENYGYTF. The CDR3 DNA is TGCAGCGTTGAGTTGGATGAGAACTATGGCTACACCTTC.

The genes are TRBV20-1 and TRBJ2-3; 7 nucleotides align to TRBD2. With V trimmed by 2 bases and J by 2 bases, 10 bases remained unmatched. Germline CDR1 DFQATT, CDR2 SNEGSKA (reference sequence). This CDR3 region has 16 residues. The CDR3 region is CSARPPGGGPTDTQYF. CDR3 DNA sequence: TGCAGTGCTAGACCCCCGGGCGGGGGTCCCACAGATACGCAGTATTTT.

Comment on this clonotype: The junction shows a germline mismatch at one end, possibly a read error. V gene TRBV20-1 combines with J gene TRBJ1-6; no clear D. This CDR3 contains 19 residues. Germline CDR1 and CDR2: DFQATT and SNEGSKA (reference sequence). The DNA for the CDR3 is TGCAGTGCCATAAACGGGGTCCCTAGACGGATGCAGTATAATCCACCCCTCCACTTT. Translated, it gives CSAINGVPRRMQYNPPLHF.

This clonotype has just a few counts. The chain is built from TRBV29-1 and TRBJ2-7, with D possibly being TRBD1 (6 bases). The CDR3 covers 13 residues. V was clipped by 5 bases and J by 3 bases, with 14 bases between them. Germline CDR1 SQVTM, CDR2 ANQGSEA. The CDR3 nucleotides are TGCAGCGTTAGAGGGGGACACTTCTACGAGCAGTACGTC. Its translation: CSVRGGHFYEQYV.